Listed below are T cell receptor beta chains from one sample, sequenced in a study of CD8 T cells in Susac syndrome. TCRdb re-called the immunoSEQ multiplex PCR reads through MiXCR, storing one row per CDR3 protein. The sample contains roughly 150,000 distinct CDR3 sequences, roughly 94% of which appear only once. The sample consisted of CD8+ T cells from PBMCs. The receptor set was obtained from a human donor with multiple sclerosis. CDR3s include the opening cysteine and the closing phenylalanine or tryptophan. The order of the fields is D gene, clone size, J gene, V gene, CDR3 protein, CDR3 DNA. A D gene is named only where the DNA matches it firmly. Size is omitted from some rows. Given values are once, few, many or a class for expanded clones.

-	-	TRBJ1-1	TRBV19	CASTLHTVNTEAFF	TGTGCCAGTACCCTCCATACGGTGAACACTGAAGCTTTCTTT
-	few	TRBJ1-6	TRBV30	CAWNSENFNSPLHF	TGTGCCTGGAATTCAGAGAATTTCAATTCACCCCTCCACTTT
TRBD1	-	TRBJ2-1	TRBV5-6	CASSSGQGSYNEQFF	TGTGCCAGCAGCTCGGGACAGGGTTCCTACAATGAGCAGTTCTTC
TRBD2	-	TRBJ2-5	TRBV3-1	CASRPQPGLATETQYF	TGTGCCAGCAGACCACAACCGGGACTAGCGACAGAGACCCAGTACTTC
TRBD2	-	TRBJ2-7	TRBV4-1	CASSQERGGHHEQYF	TGCGCCAGCAGCCAAGAGCGGGGGGGCCACCACGAGCAGTACTTC
-	-	TRBJ1-1	TRBV29-1	CSVEPSALGTEAFF	TGCAGCGTTGAGCCCTCAGCCTTGGGCACTGAAGCTTTCTTT
-	-	TRBJ2-7	TRBV11-2	CASSPWGASASYEQYF	TGTGCCAGCAGCCCCTGGGGGGCCAGTGCCTCCTACGAGCAGTACTTC
TRBD1	-	TRBJ2-7	TRBV5-1	CASIPGQGTYEQYF	TGCGCCAGCATTCCGGGACAGGGGACCTACGAGCAGTACTTC
TRBD1	-	TRBJ1-2	TRBV4-3	CASSQGQGARGYTF	TGCGCCAGCAGCCAAGGACAGGGGGCGCGTGGCTACACCTTC
TRBD1	-	TRBJ1-2	TRBV12-5	CASGTSGTEGYTF	TGTGCTAGTGGTACGTCCGGGACAGAGGGCTACACCTTC
-	-	TRBJ1-4	TRBV29-1	CSVLAEGRHINEKLFF	TGCAGCGTTCTCGCCGAAGGGCGACACATAAATGAAAAACTGTTTTTT
-	-	TRBJ2-7	TRBV4-1	CASSTPGGRGGNEQYF	TGCGCCAGCAGCACCCCCGGGGGCCGAGGGGGAAACGAGCAGTACTTC
-	once	TRBJ2-7	TRBV18	CASSPRRSYEQYF	TGTGCCAGCTCACCACGGCGCTCCTACGAGCAGTACTTC
-	once	TRBJ1-1	TRBV9	CASSVLGSGAEAFF	TGTGCCAGCAGCGTACTGGGATCGGGGGCTGAAGCTTTCTTT
-	-	TRBJ2-3	TRBV7-8	CASSLRGTEDTQYF	TGTGCCAGCAGCCTCCGGGGGACGGAAGATACGCAGTATTTT
-	-	TRBJ2-7	TRBV13	CASSSKGRDSPYEQYF	TGTGCCAGCAGCTCCAAGGGGCGGGACAGCCCCTACGAGCAGTACTTC
-	once	TRBJ2-3	TRBV14	CASGETGTDTQYF	TGTGCCAGCGGAGAAACCGGGACAGATACGCAGTATTTT
TRBD2	-	TRBJ2-7	TRBV20-1	CSATPTGTSGGFNEQYF	TGCAGTGCTACCCCTACCGGGACTAGCGGGGGGTTCAACGAGCAGTACTTC
TRBD2	-	TRBJ2-1	TRBV4-1	CASSPMGLAAYNEQFF	TGCGCCAGCAGCCCTATGGGACTAGCTGCCTACAATGAGCAGTTCTTC
-	-	TRBJ2-3	TRBV29-1	CSAVHSRQSQYF	TGCAGCGCCGTTCACAGCCGCCAGTCGCAGTATTTT
TRBD2	-	TRBJ2-1	TRBV7-9	CASSWRGTSGGNNEQFF	TGTGCCAGCAGCTGGAGAGGTACTAGCGGGGGGAACAATGAGCAGTTCTTC
-	-	TRBJ2-7	TRBV4-3	CASSQEWSGLWNNEQYF	TGCGCCAGCAGCCAAGAGTGGAGCGGATTATGGAACAACGAGCAGTACTTC
TRBD2	-	TRBJ2-5	TRBV2	CASRLAGGSETQYF	TGTGCCAGCCGCTTAGCGGGGGGATCAGAGACCCAGTACTTC
-	-	TRBJ1-2	TRBV29-1	CSVVSGGYGYTF	TGCAGCGTTGTCTCTGGGGGCTATGGCTACACCTTC
-	-	TRBJ1-2	TRBV7-2	CASSSEYYGYTF	TGTGCCAGCAGCTCGGAGTACTATGGCTACACCTTC
-	-	TRBJ2-1	TRBV27	CASSLGRGPHGKQFF	TGTGCCAGCAGTTTAGGGCGGGGACCTCACGGGAAGCAGTTCTTC
TRBD1	-	TRBJ1-1	TRBV27	CASTGRGPTEAFF	TGTGCCAGCACGGGGAGGGGGCCCACTGAAGCTTTCTTT
-	once	TRBJ1-2	TRBV12-3/TRBV12-4	CASSIRPTGTGYTF	TGTGCCAGCAGTATACGACCCACCGGGACTGGCTACACCTTC
-	-	TRBJ2-1	TRBV13	CASSVGPRGNEQFF	TGTGCCAGCAGCGTCGGGCCCAGGGGTAATGAGCAGTTCTTC
-	-	TRBJ2-7	TRBV28	CASSLRGGGLGQYF	TGTGCCAGCAGTTTAAGGGGCGGAGGGCTCGGTCAGTACTTC
-	-	TRBJ2-5	TRBV2	CASSGPSSGGRETQYF	TGTGCCAGCAGTGGACCTTCTTCCGGGGGGCGAGAGACCCAGTACTTC
TRBD1	-	TRBJ2-7	TRBV4-2	CASSQDSSGTGAYEQYF	TGTGCCAGCAGCCAAGATTCGTCCGGGACAGGGGCCTACGAGCAGTACTTC
-	-	TRBJ2-5	TRBV7-9	CASSLGGAALNQETQYF	TGTGCCAGCAGCTTAGGCGGGGCCGCCCTTAACCAAGAGACCCAGTACTTC
-	-	TRBJ1-1	TRBV29-1	CSVGSNTEAFF	TGCAGCGTTGGATCCAACACTGAAGCTTTCTTT